The 12 T cell receptor beta chains presented below share a single source sample, sequenced in a study of identical twins. TCRdb recomputed calls from the 5' RACE reads with MiXCR, one row per CDR3 protein. The sample includes 600,000 to 700,000 distinct CDR3 sequences, roughly 20% seen only once; the top ten take around 4.5%. These sequences were also reported in another study, on T cells expressing NK-cell markers.

Sample: PBMCs. The receptor source for this set is a woman between 18 and 29 years old in good health.

This chain joins TRBV18 and TRBJ2-7; the match to TRBD1 covers 7 bases. The germline CDR1 and CDR2 sequences are KGHSH and LQKENI. With V trimmed by 3 bases and J by 3 bases, 11 bases remained unmatched. The CDR3 is made up of 16 amino acids. CDR3 DNA: TGTGCCAGCTCACCCCCTCGACAGGGTGAGGACTACGAGCAGTACTTC. This encodes CASSPPRQGEDYEQYF.

The V and J genes are TRBV10-3 and TRBJ2-1, with D possibly being TRBD1 or TRBD2 (6 bases each). Germline CDR1 and CDR2: ENHRY and SYGVKD. This CDR3 is 15 amino acids long. V lost 0 bases to trimming and J lost 8 bases, with 14 bases between them. CDR3 loop: CAISESIQGGDEQFF. The CDR3 nucleotides read TGTGCCATCAGTGAGTCGATACAGGGAGGCGATGAGCAGTTCTTC.

This clonotype appeared many times. The rearrangement uses TRBV9 and TRBJ2-7; 7 nucleotides agree with TRBD2. Germline V gene sequence: CDR1 SGDLS, CDR2 YYNGEE. The CDR3 extends over 12 amino acids. With V trimmed by 3 bases and J by 6 bases, 3 bases remained unmatched. The CDR3 here is CASSAGGVEQYF. CDR3 in DNA: TGTGCCAGCAGCGCTGGGGGGGTCGAGCAGTACTTC.

In its sample, this clonotype was seen a few times. J is TRBJ2-1 and V is TRBV20-1, with 12 bases matching TRBD2. This CDR3 contains 14 residues. Germline CDR1 and CDR2: DFQATT and SNEGSKA (reference sequence). J gave up 10 bases and V 5 bases, and 9 bases lay outside the gene matches. The CDR3 DNA sequence: TGCAGTGCTCTAGCGGGAGGGCCGATCAGCGAGCAGTTCTTC. Its translation is CSALAGGPISEQFF.

This clonotype was observed a few times. The rearrangement links TRBV29-1 to TRBJ1-2; the D gene is possibly TRBD1 (5 bases). Germline V gene sequence: CDR1 SQVTM, CDR2 ANQGSEA. The CDR3 contains 12 residues. V was clipped by 3 bases and J by 8 bases, with 13 bases between them. The CDR3 nucleotides are TGCAGCGTTGAGGGCAGTCGGGACGGCTACACCTTC. It yields the protein CSVEGSRDGYTF.

This clonotype has a count of ten or more. The CDR3 loop reads CASSLDAGGNSPLHF. The CDR3, as DNA: TGTGCCAGCAGCTTAGATGCAGGGGGCAATTCACCCCTCCACTTT. This rearrangement joins TRBV11-2 to TRBJ1-6; TRBD1 aligns across 8 bases. Germline V gives CDR1 SGHAT, CDR2 FQNNGV. This CDR3 comprises 15 residues. V was clipped by 0 bases and J by 7 bases; unmatched bases: 2.

The chain links TRBV15 to TRBJ2-2; tentatively, D is TRBD2 (6 bases). Germline loops: CDR1 LNHNV, CDR2 YYDKDF (reference sequence). The CDR3 sequence is 14 residues long. V was clipped by 8 bases and J by 1 base, with 11 bases between them. The CDR3: CATAWRGNTGELFF. DNA of the CDR3: TGTGCCACCGCATGGCGGGGGAACACCGGGGAGCTGTTTTTT.

The gene calls are TRBV12-3 or TRBV12-4 and TRBJ1-1, with D maybe TRBD1 (5 bases). Trimming pared 0 bases from V and 4 bases from J, leaving 9 bases between. CDR3 length: 14 residues. The CDR3 is CASSLASGSTEAFF. In DNA, the CDR3 is TGTGCCAGCAGTTTAGCTTCAGGGAGCACTGAAGCTTTCTTT.

This clonotype appeared a few times. The chain is built from TRBV20-1 and TRBJ2-1, with unresolved D. CDR3 length: 13 residues. Looked up from germline, CDR1 is DFQATT and CDR2 is SNEGSKA (reference sequence). The germline V and J ends were trimmed by 4 bases and 2 bases, with 9 bases remaining between them. CDR3 sequence reads: CSAISTTYNEQFF. The CDR3 nucleotides read TGCAGTGCTATCTCGACAACCTACAATGAGCAGTTCTTC.

This clonotype was detected ten times or more. The gene calls are TRBV5-4 and TRBJ2-1; D perhaps matches TRBD2 (6 bases). The germline gives CDR1 SGHNT, CDR2 YYREEE (reference sequence). Trimming took 2 bases from V and 2 from J, leaving 11 bases between them. The CDR3 runs 15 residues. CDR3 sequence: CASSFSGTPYNEQFF. The CDR3 DNA sequence: TGTGCCAGCAGCTTCTCAGGGACTCCCTACAATGAGCAGTTCTTC.

The chain carries TRBV5-4 and TRBJ2-3; 8 positions agree with TRBD2. Germline V gene lookup returns CDR1 SGHNT and CDR2 YYREEE (reference sequence). Trimming cost V 1 base and J 2 bases; bases outside gene matches: 6. This CDR3 contains 16 residues. CDR3 sequence (DNA): TGTGCCAGCAGCTTGACAGCGGGGGCCCCCACAGATACGCAGTATTTT. Encoded protein: CASSLTAGAPTDTQYF.

This clonotype was seen many times. The chain uses TRBV12-3 or TRBV12-4 and TRBJ1-5, with 7 bases aligning to TRBD1. Trimming at V came to 5 bases and at J to 5 bases, leaving 6 bases not matched to a gene. This CDR3 has 14 amino acids. In nucleotides, the CDR3 is TGTGCCAGCAGTCCATACAGGGGATATCAGCCCCAGCATTTT. This gives the protein CASSPYRGYQPQHF.